Following are 2 T cell receptor beta chains from one sample sequenced in a study of patients and donors after allogeneic stem cell transplantation. TCRdb analysed the RT-PCR reads with MiXCR anew, one entry per CDR3 protein. The sample has over 350,000 distinct CDR3 sequences; 15% to 20% are singletons. Input material: blood, either unsorted or a sorted T cell fraction (not recorded which). The receptors were gathered from a human donor who was either an allogeneic HSCT recipient or a stem cell or donor lymphocyte infusion donor (not recorded which). It is not recorded whose cells these are; they may come from a transplant donor.

This clonotype was counted only a few times. V gene TRBV7-9 combines with J gene TRBJ2-1; tentatively, D is TRBD1 or TRBD2 (5 bases each). The CDR3 is 16 amino acids. Trimming cost V 5 bases and J 6 bases, with 20 bases left between them. In germline, CDR1 is SEHNR, CDR2 FQNEAQ (reference sequence). CDR3 nucleotide sequence: TGTGCCAGCAGCCAGAGGGACGACCTAACGAGCAATGAGCAGTTCTTC. Translation: CASSQRDDLTSNEQFF.

The table lists this clonotype with a few counts. The chain combines TRBV6-1 with TRBJ2-6; the D is unclear. The germline V gene encodes CDR1 MNHNS and CDR2 SASEGT. Trimming pared 0 bases from V and 0 bases from J, leaving 12 bases between. The CDR3 spans 18 residues. The CDR3 loop is CASSEAIMGSSGANVLTF. As DNA, the CDR3 is TGTGCCAGCAGTGAAGCGATAATGGGTTCCTCTGGGGCCAACGTCCTGACTTTC.